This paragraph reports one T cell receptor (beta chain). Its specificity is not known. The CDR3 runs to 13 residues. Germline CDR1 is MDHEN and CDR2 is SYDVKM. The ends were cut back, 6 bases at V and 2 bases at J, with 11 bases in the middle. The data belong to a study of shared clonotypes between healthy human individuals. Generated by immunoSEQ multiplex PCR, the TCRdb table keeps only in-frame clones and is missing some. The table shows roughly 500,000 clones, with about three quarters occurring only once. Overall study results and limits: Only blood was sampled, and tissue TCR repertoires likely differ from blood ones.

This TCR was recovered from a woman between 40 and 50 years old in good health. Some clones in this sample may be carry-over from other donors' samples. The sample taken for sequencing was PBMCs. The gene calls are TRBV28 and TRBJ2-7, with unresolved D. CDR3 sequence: CASSQLGTYEQYF. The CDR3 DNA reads TGTGCCAGCAGCCAGCTAGGGACCTACGAGCAGTACTTC.